The 13 T cell receptor beta chains below all came from one sample that was sequenced in a study of blood T cell repertoires in COVID-19. Sequenced by immunoSEQ multiplex PCR; TCRdb stores in-frame clones only, minus some. The profile shows around 150,000 clones, 70% to 90% of them singletons. Sample: peripheral blood. The origin of the receptors is a human donor in a cohort sampled during active COVID-19.

This chain uses TRBV9 with TRBJ2-1; possible D gene TRBD2, 5 bases. Trimming left V 1 base short and J 0 bases short, with 11 bases between. The CDR3 is made up of 16 amino acids. Per germline, CDR1 SGDLS and CDR2 YYNGEE. The CDR3 nucleotides read TGTGCCAGCAGCGTACAGTTGGGGAGCTCCTACAATGAGCAGTTCTTC. Protein: CASSVQLGSSYNEQFF.

V gene TRBV19 combines with J gene TRBJ2-3, with TRBD2 matching over 7 bases. The trim removed 9 bases at V and 0 bases at J, leaving 6 bases unmatched. Germline CDR1 LNHDA, CDR2 SQIVND (reference sequence). There are 14 residues in the CDR3. CDR3: CASSGTLSTDTQYF. CDR3 nucleotides: TGTGCCAGCAGCGGGACTCTCAGCACAGATACGCAGTATTTT.

V is TRBV19 and J is TRBJ1-5; TRBD1 is a possible D gene (5 bases). In germline, CDR1 is LNHDA, CDR2 SQIVND (reference sequence). The CDR3 runs 14 residues. Trimming shortened V by 6 bases and J by 4 bases, and 13 bases separated the two germline ends. CDR3 DNA: TGTGCCAGTAGCCTCAGGGTAGGGAATCAGCCCCAGCATTTT. Translation: CASSLRVGNQPQHF.

The rearrangement uses TRBV3-1 (or the pseudogene TRBV3-2) and TRBJ1-2; tentative D call: TRBD1 (5 bases). V was cut by 4 bases and J by 4 bases, with 7 bases left in between. The CDR3 contains 12 residues. Germline V lookup: CDR1 LGHDT, CDR2 YNNKEL (reference sequence). CDR3 sequence: CASSPGLYGYTF. CDR3 sequence (DNA): TGTGCCAGCAGCCCGGGACTCTATGGCTACACCTTC.

The J gene is TRBJ1-2, the V gene TRBV30, with unresolved D. Germline CDR1 reads GTSNPN; CDR2 reads SVGIG (reference sequence). This CDR3 has 14 residues. The V end was cut by 0 bases, the J end by 1 base, with 9 bases between. As DNA, the CDR3 is TGTGCCTGGAGTGTAGGAAACAGTAACTATGGCTACACCTTC. Translation gives CAWSVGNSNYGYTF.

The chain couples TRBV23-1 to TRBJ1-1; 9 bases are shared with TRBD1. TRBV23-1 is an ORF; its function is uncertain. The CDR3 has 16 amino acids. V shed 4 bases and J 6 bases; nucleotides not matched to a gene: 12. The CDR3 sequence: CASSLLYRDRVAEAFF. The CDR3 nucleotides read TGCGCCAGCAGTCTCCTCTACCGGGACAGGGTTGCTGAAGCTTTCTTT.

The CDR3: CASRSQVEQYF. The CDR3, as DNA: TGTGCCAGCAGAAGTCAGGTCGAGCAGTACTTC. This chain connects TRBV5-8 to TRBJ2-7; no definite D call. Germline V gene data show CDR1 as SGHTS and CDR2 as YDEGEE. The V gene lost 5 bases and the J gene lost 6 bases, with 9 bases spanning the gap. The CDR3 contains 11 residues.

The chain uses TRBV29-1 and TRBJ2-2; 8 bases match TRBD1. The CDR3 runs 15 residues. The junction had 9 bases not matched to a gene; V was cut back by 7 bases and J by 2 bases. CDR1 and CDR2 from the germline V gene are SQVTM and ANQGSEA. The CDR3 nucleotides are TGCAGCGGCAAAACGGGGACAGGCAACACCGGGGAGCTGTTTTTT. This translates into CSGKTGTGNTGELFF.

DNA of the CDR3: TGCGCCAGCAGCTACTCCCGGGGGAACTATGGCTACACCTTC. Its translation is CASSYSRGNYGYTF. The V and J genes are TRBV4-3 and TRBJ1-2; possibly TRBD1 for D (5 bases). With 5 bases removed from V and 2 bases from J, the gap between germline ends came to 12 bases. Germline loops: CDR1 LGHNA, CDR2 YSLEER. This CDR3 region has 14 residues.

This clone has a single count. The J gene is TRBJ1-5, the V gene TRBV19; TRBD1 matches 7 bases. Per germline, CDR1 LNHDA and CDR2 SQIVND (reference sequence). The CDR3 has 16 amino acids. With 6 bases clipped from V and 7 bases from J, the junction kept 15 bases outside the gene matches. CDR3 DNA: TGTGCCAGTAGAAACGACGACAGGGTTATAGAACAGCCCCAGCATTTT. It translates to CASRNDDRVIEQPQHF. The full variable domain, in which reference TRBV19 and TRBJ1-5 provide the parts outside the CDR3, is DGGITQSPKYLFRKEGQNVTLSCEQNLNHDAMYWYRQDPGQGLRLIYYSQIVNDFQKGDIAEGYSVSREKKESFPLTVTSAQKNPTAFYLCASRNDDRVIEQPQHFGDGTRLSIL.

About this clone: A much larger clone differs by one base, so this may be a read error. V gene TRBV11-2 combines with J gene TRBJ2-7; D not certain. Germline values: CDR1 SGHAT, CDR2 FQNNGV. The V end lost 7 bases, the J end lost 3 bases, and 7 bases lay between the germline ends. There are 11 residues in the CDR3. The CDR3 spells CASTTYYEQYF. DNA of the CDR3: TGTGCCAGCACCACCTACTACGAGCAGTACTTC.

The chain joins TRBV18 to TRBJ2-2, with TRBD2 identical over 8 bases. Germline values: CDR1 KGHSH, CDR2 LQKENI. J was trimmed by 2 bases and V by 4 bases; bases with no gene match: 3. The CDR3 spans 15 residues. The CDR3 reads CASSQGLANTGELFF. The CDR3 region has the DNA TGTGCCAGCTCACAAGGACTAGCAAACACCGGGGAGCTGTTTTTT. The full variable domain, its missing parts supplied by reference TRBV18 and TRBJ2-2, is NAGVMQNPRHLVRRRGQEARLRCSPMKGHSHVYWYRQLPEEGLKFMVYLQKENIIDESGMPKERFSAEFPKEGPSILRIQQVVRGDSAAYFCASSQGLANTGELFFGEGSRLTVL.

This rearrangement joins TRBV9 to TRBJ1-4; TRBD1 matches 10 bases. CDR1 SGDLS and CDR2 YYNGEE come from the germline V gene. With V trimmed by 7 bases and J by 0 bases, 12 bases remained unmatched. CDR3 length equals 18 residues. In DNA, the CDR3 is TGTGCCAGCTCCGCGGGACAGGGGCGCCGCGCAACTAATGAAAAACTGTTTTTT. As protein: CASSAGQGRRATNEKLFF.